The TCR beta chain described here comes from a study of T cell repertoires in cytomegalovirus infection. Whole-study context: An indication of both CMV infection and matching HLA type came from public TCR beta signatures. Study-level points and caveats: Cumulative public TCR beta family frequency identified CMV carriers with the relevant HLA. The ex vivo response was dominated by HLA-C-restricted CMV-specific TCR beta clonotypes.

TCRdb passed the reads through MiXCR, listing each CDR3 protein once. The sample yields around 740,000 distinct CDR3 sequences, roughly 36% seen once. This clonotype appeared once. Its matching antigen is unknown. V shed 7 bases, J shed 3 bases, and the junction held 13 bases outside the gene matches. Germline V lookup: CDR1 MDHEN, CDR2 SYDVKM. The CDR3 spans 16 residues. This chain uses TRBV28 with TRBJ2-3; 7 nucleotides agree with TRBD2. Sequenced input: PBMCs. The sequence derives from a human donor in good health (CMV status not recorded). Some clones in this sample may be carry-over from other donors' samples. As DNA, the CDR3 is TGTGCCAGCATTTTCCCTGGGGCGGGAGATACAGATACGCAGTATTTT. Protein product: CASIFPGAGDTDTQYF.